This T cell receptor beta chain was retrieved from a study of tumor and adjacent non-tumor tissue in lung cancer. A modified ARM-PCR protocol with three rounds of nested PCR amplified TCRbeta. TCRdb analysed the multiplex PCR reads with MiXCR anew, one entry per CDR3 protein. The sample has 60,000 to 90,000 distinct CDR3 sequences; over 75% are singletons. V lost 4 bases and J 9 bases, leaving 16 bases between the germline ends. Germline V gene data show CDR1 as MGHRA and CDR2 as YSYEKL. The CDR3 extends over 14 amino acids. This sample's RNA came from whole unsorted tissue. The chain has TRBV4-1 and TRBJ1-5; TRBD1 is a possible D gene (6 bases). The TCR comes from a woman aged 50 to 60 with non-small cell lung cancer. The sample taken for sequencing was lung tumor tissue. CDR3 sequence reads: CASSLEGGGLPQHF. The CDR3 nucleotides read TGCGCCAGCAGCCTAGAAGGGGGTGGGCTGCCCCAGCATTTT.